The 2 T cell receptor beta chains presented below share a single source sample, sequenced in a study of cytomegalovirus exposure and HLA in healthy donors. It was with 60 Vbeta and 13 Jbeta primers that the PCR ran. Method: immunoSEQ multiplex PCR; TCRdb's copy keeps in-frame clones and lacks some. The sample lists more than 80,000 clones, roughly four fifths occurring once. Sequencing was performed on PBMCs. These TCRs come from a man aged 50-60 years in good health and CMV-seronegative.

This clone was seen only a few times. The chain is built from TRBV19 and TRBJ2-2; 10 nucleotides match TRBD2. CDR1 is LNHDA, CDR2 SQIVND, per germline (reference sequence). The CDR3 is made up of 18 amino acids. V shed 7 bases and J 1 base; nucleotides not matched to a gene: 12. The DNA of the CDR3 is TGTGCCAGTATGCGGGGACTAGCGTTCGGGAGGAACACCGGGGAGCTGTTTTTT. The encoded protein is CASMRGLAFGRNTGELFF. Full variable domain (remainder filled in from reference TRBV19 and TRBJ2-2): DGGITQSPKYLFRKEGQNVTLSCEQNLNHDAMYWYRQDPGQGLRLIYYSQIVNDFQKGDIAEGYSVSREKKESFPLTVTSAQKNPTAFYLCASMRGLAFGRNTGELFFGEGSRLTVL.

V is TRBV19 and J is TRBJ2-2, with D possibly being TRBD1 (5 bases). CDR3 length: 15 residues. Looked up from germline, CDR1 is LNHDA and CDR2 is SQIVND (reference sequence). The ends were cut back, 3 bases at V and 9 bases at J, with 17 bases in the middle. The CDR3 nucleotides are TGTGCCAGTAGTATGAGAGGCCAGGGTCGAAGGGAGCTGTTTTTT. Amino acids: CASSMRGQGRRELFF.